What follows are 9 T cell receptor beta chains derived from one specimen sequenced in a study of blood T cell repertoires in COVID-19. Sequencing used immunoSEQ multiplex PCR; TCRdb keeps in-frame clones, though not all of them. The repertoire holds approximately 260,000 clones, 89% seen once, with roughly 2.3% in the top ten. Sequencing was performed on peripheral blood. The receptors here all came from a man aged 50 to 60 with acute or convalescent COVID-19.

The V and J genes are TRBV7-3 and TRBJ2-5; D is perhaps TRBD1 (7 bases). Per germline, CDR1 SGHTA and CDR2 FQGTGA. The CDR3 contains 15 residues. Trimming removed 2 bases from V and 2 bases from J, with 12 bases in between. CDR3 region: CASSLGGTVQETQYF. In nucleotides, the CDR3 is TGTGCCAGCAGCTTAGGGGGGACAGTGCAAGAGACCCAGTACTTC.

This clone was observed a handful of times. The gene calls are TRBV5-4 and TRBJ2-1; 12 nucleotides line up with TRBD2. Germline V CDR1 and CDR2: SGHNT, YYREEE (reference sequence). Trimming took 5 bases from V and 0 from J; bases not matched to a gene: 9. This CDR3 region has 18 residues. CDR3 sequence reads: CASSFDGLAGISYNEQFF. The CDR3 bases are TGTGCCAGCAGTTTCGACGGACTAGCGGGGATCTCCTACAATGAGCAGTTCTTC.

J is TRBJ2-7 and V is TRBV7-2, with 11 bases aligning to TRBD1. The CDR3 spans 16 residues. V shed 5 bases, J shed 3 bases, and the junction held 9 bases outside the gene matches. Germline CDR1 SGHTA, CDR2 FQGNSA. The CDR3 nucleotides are TGTGCCAGCAGCGCGACCGCCGGGACAGGGGGCTACGAGCAGTACTTC. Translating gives CASSATAGTGGYEQYF.

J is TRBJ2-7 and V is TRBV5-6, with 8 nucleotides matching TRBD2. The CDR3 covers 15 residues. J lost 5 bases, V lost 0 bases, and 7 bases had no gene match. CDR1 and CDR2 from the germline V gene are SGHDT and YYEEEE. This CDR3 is CASSLGVAGYDEQYF. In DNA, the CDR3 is TGTGCCAGCAGCTTGGGGGTAGCGGGGTACGACGAGCAGTACTTC. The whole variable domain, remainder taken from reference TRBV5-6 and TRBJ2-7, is DAGVTQSPTHLIKTRGQQVTLRCSPKSGHDTVSWYQQALGQGPQFIFQYYEEEERQRGNFPDRFSGHQFPNYSSELNVNALLLGDSALYLCASSLGVAGYDEQYFGPGTRLTVT.

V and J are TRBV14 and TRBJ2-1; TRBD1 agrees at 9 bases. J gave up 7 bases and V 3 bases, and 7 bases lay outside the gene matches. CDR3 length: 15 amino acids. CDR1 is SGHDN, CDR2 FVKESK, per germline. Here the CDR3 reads CASSQPRDRENEQFF. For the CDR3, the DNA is TGTGCCAGCAGCCAGCCCCGGGACAGGGAAAATGAGCAGTTCTTC. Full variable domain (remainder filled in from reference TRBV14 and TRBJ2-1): EAGVTQFPSHSVIEKGQTVTLRCDPISGHDNLYWYRRVMGKEIKFLLHFVKESKQDESGMPNNRFLAERTGGTYSTLKVQPAELEDSGVYFCASSQPRDRENEQFFGPGTRLTVL.

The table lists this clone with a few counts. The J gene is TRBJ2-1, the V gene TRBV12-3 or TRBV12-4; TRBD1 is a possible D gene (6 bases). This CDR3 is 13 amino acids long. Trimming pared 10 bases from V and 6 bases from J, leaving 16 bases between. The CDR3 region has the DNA TGTGCCACCCAAGGGGGAATGGTCAATGAGCAGTTCTTC. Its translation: CATQGGMVNEQFF.

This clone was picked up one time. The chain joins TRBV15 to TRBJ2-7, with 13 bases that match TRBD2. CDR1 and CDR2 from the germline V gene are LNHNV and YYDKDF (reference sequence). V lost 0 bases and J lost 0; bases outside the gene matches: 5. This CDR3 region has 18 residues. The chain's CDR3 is CATSRDTSGGVISYEQYF. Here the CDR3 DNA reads TGTGCCACCAGCAGAGACACTAGCGGGGGGGTGATCTCCTACGAGCAGTACTTC.

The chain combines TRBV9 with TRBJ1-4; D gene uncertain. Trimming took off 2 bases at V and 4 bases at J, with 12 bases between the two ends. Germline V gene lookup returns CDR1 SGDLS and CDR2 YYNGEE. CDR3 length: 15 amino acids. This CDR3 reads CASSVGVLDNEKLFF. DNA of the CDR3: TGTGCCAGCAGCGTCGGGGTGCTGGATAATGAAAAACTGTTTTTT. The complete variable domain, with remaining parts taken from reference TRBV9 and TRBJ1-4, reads DSGVTQTPKHLITATGQRVTLRCSPRSGDLSVYWYQQSLDQGLQFLIQYYNGEERAKGNILERFSAQQFPDLHSELNLSSLELGDSALYFCASSVGVLDNEKLFFGSGTQLSVL.

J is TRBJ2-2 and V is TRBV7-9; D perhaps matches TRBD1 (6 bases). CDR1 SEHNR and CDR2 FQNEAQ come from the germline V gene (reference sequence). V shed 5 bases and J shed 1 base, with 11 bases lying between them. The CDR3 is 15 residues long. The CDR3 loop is CASSPQGKNTGELFF. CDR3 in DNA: TGTGCCAGCAGCCCCCAGGGGAAGAACACCGGGGAGCTGTTTTTT. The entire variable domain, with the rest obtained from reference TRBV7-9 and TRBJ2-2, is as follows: DTGVSQNPRHKITKRGQNVTFRCDPISEHNRLYWYRQTLGQGPEFLTYFQNEAQLEKSRLLSDRFSAERPKGSFSTLEIQRTEQGDSAMYLCASSPQGKNTGELFFGEGSRLTVL.